The present T cell receptor (beta chain) was sequenced within a study of CD8+CD57+ T cells in acquired aplastic anemia. General study points: There were roughly 30 CD8+ CDR3 sequences that occurred in both patients and controls.

Both TCR beta VDJ combination and CDR3 sequence profiling were carried out. Genomic DNA was the template for this profiling. TCRdb independently ran MiXCR on the reads; one entry per CDR3 protein. The sample has 100,000 to 120,000 distinct CDR3 sequences, around 49% seen once; the top ten hold approximately 32%. This clonotype is classed as medium-sized. Its antigen is unidentified. The germline V gene encodes CDR1 MNHNY and CDR2 SVGAGI (reference sequence). V lost 4 bases, J lost 1 base, and 7 bases lay in between. The CDR3 totals 13 residues. Specimen: sorted CD4+, CD8+, or CD8+CD57+ T cells (not recorded which) from PBMCs. The rearrangement links TRBV6-6 to TRBJ1-1; possible D gene TRBD1, 5 bases. The clonotype was recovered from a human donor in good health, serving as a control. CDR3 in DNA: TGTGCCAGCAGTTTAGGGGAGAACACTGAAGCTTTCTTT. As protein: CASSLGENTEAFF.